A selection of T cell receptor beta chains follows, all from one sample in a study of cytomegalovirus exposure and HLA in healthy donors. Profiled with immunoSEQ multiplex PCR; TCRdb holds only in-frame clones, not every one. Seen here are tens of thousands of clones, around half observed once, and the top ten hold 6.2%. Input material: PBMCs. These receptors all come from a woman between 35 and 50 years old in good health and CMV-seropositive. Both conserved end residues are part of each CDR3. D genes are given only for firm matches. The size field is filled for only some rows; it gives once, few, many or a size class.

cdr3_nt | cdr3_aa | v_call | d_call | clone_size | j_call
TGTGCCAGCAGCCTCCTGGAGGGGGCTGGAGGCTACACCTTC | CASSLLEGAGGYTF | TRBV11-2 | TRBD1 | few | TRBJ1-2
TGTGCCACCCAGGGGAGCTCTGGAAACACCATATATTTT | CATQGSSGNTIYF | TRBV19 | - | few | TRBJ1-3
TGCGCCAGCAGTTACGTGGTCGGTCACGATCCCGGGGAGCTGTTTTTT | CASSYVVGHDPGELFF | TRBV5-1 | - | - | TRBJ2-2
TGTGCCACCAGTGTCGAGACAGGTACTCCTACAGATACGCAGTATTTT | CATSVETGTPTDTQYF | TRBV15 | - | - | TRBJ2-3
TGTGCCAGCAGTGGGGACAGGGGATATAATTCACCCCTCCACTTT | CASSGDRGYNSPLHF | TRBV2 | TRBD1 | - | TRBJ1-6
TGCAGCGTTAGGGGTGGCGGCACTGAAGCTTTCTTT | CSVRGGGTEAFF | TRBV29-1 | - | few | TRBJ1-1
TGTGCCAGCAGTCATCGACAGGGGGCGGGTGGGGCCAACGTCCTGACTTTC | CASSHRQGAGGANVLTF | TRBV28 | TRBD1 | few | TRBJ2-6
TGTGCCAGCAGCTTTCAGGGTGAGACCCAGTACTTC | CASSFQGETQYF | TRBV11-2 | - | few | TRBJ2-5
TGTGCCAGCAGTGAAGCGGGGGGGCACACCGGGGAGCTGTTTTTT | CASSEAGGHTGELFF | TRBV6-4 | TRBD2 | - | TRBJ2-2
TGTGCCAGCAGCTTAGGACTAGCGGGCTCCACAGATACGCAGTATTTT | CASSLGLAGSTDTQYF | TRBV13 | TRBD2 | few | TRBJ2-3
TGTGCCAGTAGTCTCCGGGACAGGGGCCACGAGCAGTACTTC | CASSLRDRGHEQYF | TRBV19 | TRBD1 | - | TRBJ2-7
TGTGCCAGCAGCTTGCAGGGGACCTATGGCTACACCTTC | CASSLQGTYGYTF | TRBV5-6 | - | - | TRBJ1-2
TGCGCCAGCAGCCTGCTGATAGCGGGGGGAGGCACAGATACGCAGTATTTT | CASSLLIAGGGTDTQYF | TRBV5-1 | TRBD2 | few | TRBJ2-3
TGTGCCAGCAGCTCACCTAGGGCGGTGGGGCGAGGCTACACCTTC | CASSSPRAVGRGYTF | TRBV7-2 | - | once | TRBJ1-2
TGTGCCAGCAGCCGGGATAACTATGGCTACACCTTC | CASSRDNYGYTF | TRBV9 | - | - | TRBJ1-2
TGTGCCAGCAGTAAACCGGCGGGCTTGTACAGTGAAGCTTTCTTT | CASSKPAGLYSEAFF | TRBV28 | - | - | TRBJ1-1
TGTGCCATCAGTGCGTTGGGTCAGGTTGAAAAACTGTTTTTT | CAISALGQVEKLFF | TRBV10-3 | - | - | TRBJ1-4
TGTGCCAGCAGCGTAGGGCTGTGGACAGAAGAGACCCAGTACTTC | CASSVGLWTEETQYF | TRBV9 | - | - | TRBJ2-5
TGCAGCGTTGAAGTCAGGACAGGGATTATGGGCGAGCAGTACTTC | CSVEVRTGIMGEQYF | TRBV29-1 | TRBD1 | few | TRBJ2-7
TGTGCCAGCAGCTTACCCCTAGCGGTTATGGACATTCAGTACTTC | CASSLPLAVMDIQYF | TRBV7-9 | TRBD2 | once | TRBJ2-4
TGTGCCAGCAGCTCGGACAGGGAGAACTCCTACGAGCAGTACTTC | CASSSDRENSYEQYF | TRBV11-3 | TRBD1 | - | TRBJ2-7
TGTGCCAGCAGTGAAGCGGGGACTAGCTTCTACGAGCAGTACTTC | CASSEAGTSFYEQYF | TRBV6-1 | TRBD2 | few | TRBJ2-7
TGTGCCAGTGGACTCTCAGGGAAAGGGGGATTTCGGACCCAGTACTTC | CASGLSGKGGFRTQYF | TRBV19 | - | once | TRBJ2-5
TGCGCCAGCAGCCATCAGGGGGGAAACACCATATATTTT | CASSHQGGNTIYF | TRBV4-1 | - | once | TRBJ1-3
TGTGCCAGCAGTGAAAGTCACGCAACCCCGAGACAGGGAATGAACACTGAAGCTTTCTTT | CASSESHATPRQGMNTEAFF | TRBV6-1 | TRBD1 | - | TRBJ1-1
TGTGCCAGCAGCTTAGCGGGTACGGGACAGGGAAGTTCACCCCTCCACTTT | CASSLAGTGQGSSPLHF | TRBV7-8 | TRBD1 | - | TRBJ1-6
TGTGCCAGCTCACCATTCCCAGGGCTGGGGAATCAGCCCCAGCATTTT | CASSPFPGLGNQPQHF | TRBV18 | - | - | TRBJ1-5
TGCGCCAGCAGCTGGGCGTCGACAGGGCGGCCCCAAGAGACCCAGTACTTC | CASSWASTGRPQETQYF | TRBV5-1 | TRBD1 | - | TRBJ2-5
TGTGCCAGCAGCTTGGGACAGGGGTCGGTGAACACTGAAGCTTTCTTT | CASSLGQGSVNTEAFF | TRBV7-3 | TRBD1 | - | TRBJ1-1
TGTGCCAGCAGCTTAGCTGGACAGTCCTACTACGAGCAGTACTTC | CASSLAGQSYYEQYF | TRBV11-2 | - | - | TRBJ2-7
TGTGCCAGCAGCCGGGACACTTCCTACAATGAGCAGTTCTTC | CASSRDTSYNEQFF | TRBV2 | - | - | TRBJ2-1
TGTGCCAGCAGTCAGAGGGGGCTCACTGAAGCTTTCTTT | CASSQRGLTEAFF | TRBV28 | TRBD1 | few | TRBJ1-1
TGCACCAGCAGCCAAGCTAGCACCGGGGAGCTGTTTTTT | CTSSQASTGELFF | TRBV1 | - | few | TRBJ2-2
TGTGCCACCAGCGACAGGGACTTTCAAGAGACCCAGTACTTC | CATSDRDFQETQYF | TRBV15 | - | - | TRBJ2-5
TGTGCCAGCTCATTGGGACAGGGGGCAGATACGCAGTATTTT | CASSLGQGADTQYF | TRBV18 | TRBD1 | once | TRBJ2-3
TGTGCCAGCAGCTTTGGCGGGGTGGGGACAGATACGCAGTATTTT | CASSFGGVGTDTQYF | TRBV11-2 | - | few | TRBJ2-3
TGTGCCATCCAGAACCCCGGCAGGGGCTATGGCTACACCTTC | CAIQNPGRGYGYTF | TRBV10-3 | - | - | TRBJ1-2
TGTGCCAGTAGTATAGCCGGAGGGACTGAAGCTTTCTTT | CASSIAGGTEAFF | TRBV19 | - | - | TRBJ1-1
TGCGCCAGCAGCCCCCCGGGACAGGGAGGCACCGGGGAGCTGTTTTTT | CASSPPGQGGTGELFF | TRBV5-1 | TRBD1 | - | TRBJ2-2
TGCGCCAGCAGCCAATTGAGCCCCCCCTACGAGCAGTACTTC | CASSQLSPPYEQYF | TRBV4-1 | - | few | TRBJ2-7
TGCGCCAGCAGCCTAGGGACAGGGCCCTACGAGCAGTACTTC | CASSLGTGPYEQYF | TRBV4-1 | TRBD1 | - | TRBJ2-7